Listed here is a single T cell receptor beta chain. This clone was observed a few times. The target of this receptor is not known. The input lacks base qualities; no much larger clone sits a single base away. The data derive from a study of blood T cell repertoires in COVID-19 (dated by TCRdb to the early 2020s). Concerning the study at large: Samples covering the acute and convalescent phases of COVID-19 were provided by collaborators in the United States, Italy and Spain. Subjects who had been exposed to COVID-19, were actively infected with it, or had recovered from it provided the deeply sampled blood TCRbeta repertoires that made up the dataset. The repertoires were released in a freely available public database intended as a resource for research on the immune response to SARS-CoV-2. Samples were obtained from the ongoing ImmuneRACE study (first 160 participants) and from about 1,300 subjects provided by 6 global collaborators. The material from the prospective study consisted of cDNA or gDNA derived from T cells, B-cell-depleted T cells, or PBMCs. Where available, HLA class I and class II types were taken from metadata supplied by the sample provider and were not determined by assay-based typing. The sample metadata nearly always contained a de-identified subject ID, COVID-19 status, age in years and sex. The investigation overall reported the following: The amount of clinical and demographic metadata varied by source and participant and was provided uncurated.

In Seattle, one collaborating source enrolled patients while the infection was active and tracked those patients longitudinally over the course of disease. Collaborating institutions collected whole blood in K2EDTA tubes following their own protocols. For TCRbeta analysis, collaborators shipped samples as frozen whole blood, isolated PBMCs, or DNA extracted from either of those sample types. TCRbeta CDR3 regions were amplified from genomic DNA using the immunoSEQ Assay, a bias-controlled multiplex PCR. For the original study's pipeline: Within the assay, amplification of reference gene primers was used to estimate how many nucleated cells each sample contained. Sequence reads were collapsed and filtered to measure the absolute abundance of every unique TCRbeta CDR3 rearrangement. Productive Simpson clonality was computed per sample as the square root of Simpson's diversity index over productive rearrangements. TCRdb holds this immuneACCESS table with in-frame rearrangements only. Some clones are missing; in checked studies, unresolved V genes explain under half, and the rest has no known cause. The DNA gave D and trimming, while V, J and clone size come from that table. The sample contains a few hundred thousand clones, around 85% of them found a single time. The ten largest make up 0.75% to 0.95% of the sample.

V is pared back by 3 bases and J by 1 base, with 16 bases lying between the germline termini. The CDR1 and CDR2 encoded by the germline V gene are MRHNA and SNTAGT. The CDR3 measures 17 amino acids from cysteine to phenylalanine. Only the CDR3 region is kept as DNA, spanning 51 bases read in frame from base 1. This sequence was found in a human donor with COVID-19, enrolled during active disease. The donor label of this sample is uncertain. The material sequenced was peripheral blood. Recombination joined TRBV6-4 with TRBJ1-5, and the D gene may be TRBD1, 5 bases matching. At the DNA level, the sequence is TGTGCCAGCAGTGAACCGGCCGGGGGTATAAGCAATCAGCCCCAGCATTTT. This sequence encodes CASSEPAGGISNQPQHF.